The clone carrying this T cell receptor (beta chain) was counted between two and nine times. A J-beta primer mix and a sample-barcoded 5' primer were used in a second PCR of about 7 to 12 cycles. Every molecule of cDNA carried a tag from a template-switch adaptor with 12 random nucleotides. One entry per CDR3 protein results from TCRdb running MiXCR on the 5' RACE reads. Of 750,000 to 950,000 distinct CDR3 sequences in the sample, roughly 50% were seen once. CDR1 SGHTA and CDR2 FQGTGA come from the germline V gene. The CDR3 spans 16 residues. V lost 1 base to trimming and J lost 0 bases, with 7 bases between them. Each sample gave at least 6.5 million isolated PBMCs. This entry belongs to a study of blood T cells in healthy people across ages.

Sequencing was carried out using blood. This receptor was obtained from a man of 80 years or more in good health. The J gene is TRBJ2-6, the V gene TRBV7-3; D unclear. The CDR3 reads CASSLIGRSGANVLTF. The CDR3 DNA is TGTGCCAGCAGCTTAATCGGCCGCTCTGGGGCCAACGTCCTGACTTTC.